This TCR beta chain was identified during a study of memory CD4+ T cells and cytomegalovirus serostatus. As processed by the authors: After removing out-of-frame reads, under 2.5 million distinct TCRbeta sequences remained. Profiling relied on immunoSEQ multiplex PCR, and the TCRdb table lists in-frame clones only, not all of them. V, J and clone size are taken as reported in that table, and D and trimming were inferred from the DNA itself. Here the sample spans over 50,000 clones, 70% to 80% being singletons. Single viable CD3+CD4+CD8-CD45RO+ cells were sorted as the memory CD4+ T cells. The germline V gene encodes CDR1 SGHRS and CDR2 YFSETQ. The length of the CDR3 is 17 residues. With 4 bases clipped from V and 2 bases from J, the junction kept 13 bases outside the gene matches.

The receptor's source is an adult in good health and CMV-seronegative. The V gene is TRBV5-1, the J gene TRBJ1-1; 8 nucleotides line up with TRBD1. Sequencing input: memory CD4+ T cells from blood. DNA of the CDR3: TGCGCCAGCAGCCTGGACAGGGCCAGTCTCTCTAACACTGAAGCTTTCTTT. The encoded protein is CASSLDRASLSNTEAFF.